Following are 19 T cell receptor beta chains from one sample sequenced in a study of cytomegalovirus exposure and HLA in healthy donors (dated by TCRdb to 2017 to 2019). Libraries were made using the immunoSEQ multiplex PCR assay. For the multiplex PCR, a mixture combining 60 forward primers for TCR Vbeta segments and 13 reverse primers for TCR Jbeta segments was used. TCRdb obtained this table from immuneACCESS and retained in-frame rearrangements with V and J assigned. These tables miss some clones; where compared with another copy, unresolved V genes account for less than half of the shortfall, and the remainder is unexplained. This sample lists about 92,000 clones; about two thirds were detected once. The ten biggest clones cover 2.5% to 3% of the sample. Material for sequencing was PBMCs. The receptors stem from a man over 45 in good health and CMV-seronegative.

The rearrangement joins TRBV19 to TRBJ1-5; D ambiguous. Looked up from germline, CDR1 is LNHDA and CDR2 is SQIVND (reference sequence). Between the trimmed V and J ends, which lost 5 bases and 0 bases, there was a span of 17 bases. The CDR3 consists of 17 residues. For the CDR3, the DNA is TGTGCCAGTAGTCGGCAGGCTCCTCGTCGTAGCAATCAGCCCCAGCATTTT. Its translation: CASSRQAPRRSNQPQHF.

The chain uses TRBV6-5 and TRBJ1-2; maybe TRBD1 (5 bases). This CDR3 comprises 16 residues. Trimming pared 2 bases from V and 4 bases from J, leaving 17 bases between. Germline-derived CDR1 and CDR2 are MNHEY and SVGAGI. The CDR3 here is CASSYLEATATYGYTF. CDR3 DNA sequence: TGTGCCAGCAGTTACCTAGAAGCGACAGCTACCTATGGCTACACCTTC.

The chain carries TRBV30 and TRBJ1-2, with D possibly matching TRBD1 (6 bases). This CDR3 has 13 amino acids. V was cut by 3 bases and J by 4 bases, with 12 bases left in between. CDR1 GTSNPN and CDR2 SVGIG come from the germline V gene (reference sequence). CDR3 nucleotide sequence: TGTGCCTGGAGCCCCGGACAGACCTATGGCTACACCTTC. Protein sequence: CAWSPGQTYGYTF.

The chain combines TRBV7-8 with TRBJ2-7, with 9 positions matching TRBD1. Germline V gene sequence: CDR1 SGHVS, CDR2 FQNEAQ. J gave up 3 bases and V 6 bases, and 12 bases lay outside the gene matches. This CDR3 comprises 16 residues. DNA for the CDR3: TGTGCCAGCAGTCAACAAGCGGGGACAGGGTTCTACGAGCAGTACTTC. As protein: CASSQQAGTGFYEQYF.

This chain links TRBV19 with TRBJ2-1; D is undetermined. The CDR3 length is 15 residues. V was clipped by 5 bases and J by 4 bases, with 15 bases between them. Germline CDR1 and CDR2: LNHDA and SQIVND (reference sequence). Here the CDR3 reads CASSLWADLYNEQFF. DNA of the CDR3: TGTGCCAGTAGTCTTTGGGCCGACCTATACAATGAGCAGTTCTTC.

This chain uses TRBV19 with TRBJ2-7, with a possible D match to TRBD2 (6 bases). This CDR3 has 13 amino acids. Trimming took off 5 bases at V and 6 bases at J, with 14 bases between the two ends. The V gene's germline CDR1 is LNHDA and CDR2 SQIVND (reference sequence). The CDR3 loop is CASSPGGWGEQYV. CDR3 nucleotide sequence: TGTGCCAGTAGTCCCGGAGGGTGGGGCGAGCAGTACGTC.

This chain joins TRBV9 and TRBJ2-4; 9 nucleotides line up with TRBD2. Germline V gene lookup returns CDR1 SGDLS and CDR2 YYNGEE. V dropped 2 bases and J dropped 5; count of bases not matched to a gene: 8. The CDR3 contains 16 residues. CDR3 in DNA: TGTGCCAGCAGCGTTCTAAGCGGGGGGTCTCAAAACATTCAGTACTTC. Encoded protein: CASSVLSGGSQNIQYF. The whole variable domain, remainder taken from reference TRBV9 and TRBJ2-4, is DSGVTQTPKHLITATGQRVTLRCSPRSGDLSVYWYQQSLDQGLQFLIQYYNGEERAKGNILERFSAQQFPDLHSELNLSSLELGDSALYFCASSVLSGGSQNIQYFGAGTRLSVL.

In DNA, the CDR3 is TGTGCCAGCAGTAGACCCCTCGGGGGGCACTACGAGCAGTACTTC. This gives the protein CASSRPLGGHYEQYF. The J gene is TRBJ2-7, the V gene TRBV6-7; possibly TRBD2 for D (7 bases). Being an ORF, TRBV6-7 has a function that is uncertain. Trimming pared 5 bases from V and 3 bases from J, leaving 17 bases between. There are 15 residues in the CDR3.

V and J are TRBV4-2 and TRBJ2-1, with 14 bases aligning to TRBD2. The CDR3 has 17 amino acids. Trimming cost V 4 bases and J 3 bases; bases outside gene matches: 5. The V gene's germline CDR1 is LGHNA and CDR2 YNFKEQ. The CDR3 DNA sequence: TGTGCCAGCAGCCGAGGGACTAGCGGGAGTCTCTACAATGAGCAGTTCTTC. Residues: CASSRGTSGSLYNEQFF.

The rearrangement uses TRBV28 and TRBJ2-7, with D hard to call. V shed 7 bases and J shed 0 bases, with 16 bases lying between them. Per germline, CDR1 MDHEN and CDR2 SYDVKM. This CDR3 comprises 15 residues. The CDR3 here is CASNTWAGLSYEQYF. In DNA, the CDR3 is TGTGCCAGCAATACGTGGGCAGGCCTCTCCTACGAGCAGTACTTC.

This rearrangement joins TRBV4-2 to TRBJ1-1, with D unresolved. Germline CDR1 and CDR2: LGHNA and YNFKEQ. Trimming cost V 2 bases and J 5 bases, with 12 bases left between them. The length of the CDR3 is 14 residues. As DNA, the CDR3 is TGTGCCAGCAGCCAAAACCGGGGAGGGACTGAAGCTTTCTTT. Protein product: CASSQNRGGTEAFF.

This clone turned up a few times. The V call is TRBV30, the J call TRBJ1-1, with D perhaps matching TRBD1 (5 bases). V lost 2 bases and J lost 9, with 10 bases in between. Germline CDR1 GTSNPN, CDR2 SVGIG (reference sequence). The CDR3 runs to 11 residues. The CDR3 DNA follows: TGTGCCTGGAGTCACAGGAGCAAAGCTTTCTTT. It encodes CAWSHRSKAFF.

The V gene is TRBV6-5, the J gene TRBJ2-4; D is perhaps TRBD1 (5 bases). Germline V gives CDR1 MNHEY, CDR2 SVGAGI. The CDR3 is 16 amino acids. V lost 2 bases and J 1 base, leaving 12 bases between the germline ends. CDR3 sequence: CASSYDRDGAKNIQYF. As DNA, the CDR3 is TGTGCCAGCAGTTACGACAGAGACGGGGCCAAAAACATTCAGTACTTC.

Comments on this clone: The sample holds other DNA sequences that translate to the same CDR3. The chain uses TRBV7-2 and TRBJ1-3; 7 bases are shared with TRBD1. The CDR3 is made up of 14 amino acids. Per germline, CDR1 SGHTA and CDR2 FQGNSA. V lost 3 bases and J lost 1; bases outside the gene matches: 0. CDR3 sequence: CASSLTGSGNTIYF. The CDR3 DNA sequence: TGTGCCAGCAGCTTGACAGGGTCTGGAAACACCATATATTTT. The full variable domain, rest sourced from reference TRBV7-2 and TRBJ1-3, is GAGVSQSPSNKVTEKGKDVELRCDPISGHTALYWYRQSLGQGLEFLIYFQGNSAPDKSGLPSDRFSAERTGGSVSTLTIQRTQQEDSAVYLCASSLTGSGNTIYFGEGSWLTVV.

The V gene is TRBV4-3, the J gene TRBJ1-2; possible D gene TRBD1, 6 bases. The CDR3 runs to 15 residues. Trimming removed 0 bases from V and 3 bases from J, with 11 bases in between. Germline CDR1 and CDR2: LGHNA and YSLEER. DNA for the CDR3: TGCGCCAGCAGCCAAGATCGCAGGGGTGACTATGGCTACACCTTC. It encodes CASSQDRRGDYGYTF.

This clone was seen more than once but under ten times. The chain's CDR3 is CASSLQGAQNYGYTF. DNA for the CDR3: TGTGCCAGCAGTTTACAGGGGGCACAGAACTATGGCTACACCTTC. The V call is TRBV27, the J call TRBJ1-2; 8 bases align to TRBD1. The germline CDR1 and CDR2 sequences are MNHEY and SMNVEV (reference sequence). The ends lost 2 bases at V and 2 bases at J; junction bases unmatched: 4. This CDR3 has 15 amino acids.

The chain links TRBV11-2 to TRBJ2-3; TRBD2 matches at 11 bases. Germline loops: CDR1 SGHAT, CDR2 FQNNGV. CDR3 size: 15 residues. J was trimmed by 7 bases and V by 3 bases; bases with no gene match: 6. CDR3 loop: CASSFSGRAVNTQYF. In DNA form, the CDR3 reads TGTGCCAGCAGCTTTAGCGGGAGGGCCGTGAATACGCAGTATTTT.

The CDR3 spells CASSLLAKNIQYF. The CDR3 bases are TGTGCCAGCAGTCTCCTCGCCAAAAACATTCAGTACTTC. The genes are TRBV27 and TRBJ2-4; D call uncertain. Germline CDR1 reads MNHEY; CDR2 reads SMNVEV (reference sequence). Trimming pared 5 bases from V and 1 base from J, leaving 6 bases between. The CDR3 totals 13 residues.

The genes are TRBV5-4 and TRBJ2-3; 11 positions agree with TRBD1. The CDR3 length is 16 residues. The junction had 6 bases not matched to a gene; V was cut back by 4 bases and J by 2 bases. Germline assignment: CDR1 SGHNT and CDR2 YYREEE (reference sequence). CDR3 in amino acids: CASSGWTGGPTDTQYF. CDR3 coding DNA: TGTGCCAGCAGCGGGTGGACAGGGGGCCCCACAGATACGCAGTATTTT.